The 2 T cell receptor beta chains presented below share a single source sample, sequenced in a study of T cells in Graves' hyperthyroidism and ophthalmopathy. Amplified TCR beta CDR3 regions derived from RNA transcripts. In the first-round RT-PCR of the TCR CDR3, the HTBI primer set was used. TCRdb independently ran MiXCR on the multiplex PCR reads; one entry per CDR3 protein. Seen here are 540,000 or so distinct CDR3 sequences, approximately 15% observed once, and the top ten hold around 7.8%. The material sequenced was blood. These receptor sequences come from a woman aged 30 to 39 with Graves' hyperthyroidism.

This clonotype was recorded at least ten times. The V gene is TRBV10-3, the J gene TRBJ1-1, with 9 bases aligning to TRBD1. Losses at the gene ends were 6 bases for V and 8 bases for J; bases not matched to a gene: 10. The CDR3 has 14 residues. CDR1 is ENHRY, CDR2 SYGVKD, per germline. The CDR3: CAIRGGQGSTEAFF. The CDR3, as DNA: TGTGCCATCAGAGGTGGACAGGGGTCGACGGAAGCTTTCTTT.

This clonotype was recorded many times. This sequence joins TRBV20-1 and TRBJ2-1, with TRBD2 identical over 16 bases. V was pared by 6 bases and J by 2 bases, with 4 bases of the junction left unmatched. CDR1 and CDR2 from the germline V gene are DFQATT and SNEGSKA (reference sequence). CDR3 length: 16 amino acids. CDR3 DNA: TGCAGTGCACCGGGACTAGCGGGAGGGACCTACAATGAGCAGTTCTTC. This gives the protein CSAPGLAGGTYNEQFF.